The following is a T cell receptor beta chain sequence with its context. Its cognate antigen is unknown. This CDR3 has 15 residues. Trimming removed 0 bases from V and 7 bases from J, with 15 bases in between. The germline gives CDR1 LGHDT, CDR2 YNNKEL (reference sequence). Through a sample-barcoded 5' primer and a J-beta primer mix, a second PCR was run for roughly 7 to 12 cycles. The authors tagged each cDNA molecule using a template-switch adaptor with 12 random nucleotides. Each single sample gave us at least 3 million CDR3-containing paired-end reads. TCRdb redid the calling of the 5' RACE reads with MiXCR, one entry per CDR3 protein. The sample holds hundreds of thousands of distinct CDR3 sequences, under 30% seen once. This record comes from a study of blood T cells in healthy people across ages. Overall study results and limits: Estimates drawn from one million T cells were deemed to understate diversity. Higher diversity and more naive CD4+ cells were features of long-lived donors, compared to aged donors.

This clonotype originated in a woman older than 75 in good health. This sequence joins TRBV3-1 and TRBJ1-2, with D possibly being TRBD1 (6 bases). Sequences were obtained from blood. The CDR3 region is CASSQDFQGRTGYTF. CDR3 DNA: TGTGCCAGCAGCCAAGATTTTCAGGGGCGTACTGGCTACACCTTC.